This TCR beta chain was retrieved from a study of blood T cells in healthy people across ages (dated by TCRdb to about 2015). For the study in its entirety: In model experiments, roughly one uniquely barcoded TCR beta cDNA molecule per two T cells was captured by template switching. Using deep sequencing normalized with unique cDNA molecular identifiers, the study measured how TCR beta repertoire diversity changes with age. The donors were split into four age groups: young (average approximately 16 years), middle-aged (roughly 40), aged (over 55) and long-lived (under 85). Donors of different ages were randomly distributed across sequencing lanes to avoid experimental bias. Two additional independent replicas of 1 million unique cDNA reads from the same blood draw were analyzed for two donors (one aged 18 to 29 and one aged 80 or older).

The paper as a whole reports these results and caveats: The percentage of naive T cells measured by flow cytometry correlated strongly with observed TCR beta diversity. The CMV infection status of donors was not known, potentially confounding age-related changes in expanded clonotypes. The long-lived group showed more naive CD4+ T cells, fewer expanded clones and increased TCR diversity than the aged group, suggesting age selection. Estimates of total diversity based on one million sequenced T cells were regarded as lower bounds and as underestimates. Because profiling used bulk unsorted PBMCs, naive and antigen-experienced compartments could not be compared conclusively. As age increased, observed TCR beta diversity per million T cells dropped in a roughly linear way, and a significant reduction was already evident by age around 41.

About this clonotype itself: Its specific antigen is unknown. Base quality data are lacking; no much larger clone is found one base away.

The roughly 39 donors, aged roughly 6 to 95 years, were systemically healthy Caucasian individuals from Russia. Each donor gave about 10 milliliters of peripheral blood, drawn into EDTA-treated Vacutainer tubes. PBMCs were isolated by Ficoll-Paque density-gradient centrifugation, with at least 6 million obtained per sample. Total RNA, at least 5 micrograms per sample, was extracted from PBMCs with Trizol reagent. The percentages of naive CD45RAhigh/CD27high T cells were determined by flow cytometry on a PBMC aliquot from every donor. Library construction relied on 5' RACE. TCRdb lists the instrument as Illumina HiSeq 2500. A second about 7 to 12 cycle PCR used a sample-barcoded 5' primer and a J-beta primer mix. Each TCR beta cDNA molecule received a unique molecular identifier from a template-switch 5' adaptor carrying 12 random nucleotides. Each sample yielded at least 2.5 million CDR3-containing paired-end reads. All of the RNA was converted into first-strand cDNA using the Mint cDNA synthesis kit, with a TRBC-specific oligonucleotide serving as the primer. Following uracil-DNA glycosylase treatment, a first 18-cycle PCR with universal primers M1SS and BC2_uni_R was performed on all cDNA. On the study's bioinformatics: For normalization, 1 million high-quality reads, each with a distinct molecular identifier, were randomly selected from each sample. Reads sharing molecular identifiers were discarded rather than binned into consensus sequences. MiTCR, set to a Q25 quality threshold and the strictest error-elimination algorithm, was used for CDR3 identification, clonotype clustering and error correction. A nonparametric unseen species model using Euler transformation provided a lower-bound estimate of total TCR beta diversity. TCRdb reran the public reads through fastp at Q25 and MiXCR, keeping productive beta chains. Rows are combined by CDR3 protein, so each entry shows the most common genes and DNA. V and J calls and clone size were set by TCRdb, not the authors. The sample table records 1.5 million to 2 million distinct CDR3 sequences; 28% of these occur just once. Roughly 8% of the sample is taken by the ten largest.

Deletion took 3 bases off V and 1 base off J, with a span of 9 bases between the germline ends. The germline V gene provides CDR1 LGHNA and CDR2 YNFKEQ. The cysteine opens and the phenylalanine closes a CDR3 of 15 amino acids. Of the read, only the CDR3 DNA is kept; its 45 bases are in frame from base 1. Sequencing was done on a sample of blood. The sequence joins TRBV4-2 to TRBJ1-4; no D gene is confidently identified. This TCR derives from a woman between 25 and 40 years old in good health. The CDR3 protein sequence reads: CASSQLSVTNEKLFF. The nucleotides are TGTGCCAGCAGCCAGCTATCCGTAACTAATGAAAAACTGTTTTTT.